A single T cell receptor beta chain is shown here with its context. Its antigen is as yet unknown. Donors included only healthy HIV-negative adults lacking recent acute infections or vaccinations. This specimen comes from a study of shared clonotypes between healthy human individuals. Study results and caveats: Owing to a small donor count, the genetic and exposure-history diversity represented was limited.

Assay used: immunoSEQ multiplex PCR; TCRdb lists only in-frame clones, some missing. The table lists under 550,000 clones, 90% to 96% of them singletons, with about 0.057% in the top ten. Germline loops: CDR1 SGHTA, CDR2 FQGTGA. The CDR3 runs 14 residues. V lost 5 bases to trimming and J lost 8 bases, with 15 bases between them. The chain carries TRBV7-3 and TRBJ2-2; the D is unclear. The sequencing sample was made of naive CD4+ T cells sorted from blood. Subset defined: CD45RA+ positively selected. This TCR was recovered from a woman younger than 45 in good health. The CDR3 here is CASSPVGTPGELFF. The CDR3 region has the DNA TGTGCCAGCAGCCCGGTCGGAACCCCAGGGGAGCTGTTTTTT.